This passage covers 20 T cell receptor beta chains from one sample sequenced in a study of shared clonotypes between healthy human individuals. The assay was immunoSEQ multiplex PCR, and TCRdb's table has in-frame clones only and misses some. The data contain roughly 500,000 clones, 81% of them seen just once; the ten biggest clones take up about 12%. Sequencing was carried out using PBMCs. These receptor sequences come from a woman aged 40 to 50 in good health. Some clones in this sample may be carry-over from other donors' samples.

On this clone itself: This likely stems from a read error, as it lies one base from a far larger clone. The DNA for the CDR3 is TGTGCCAGCAGCTTAATGAGGGTTAATGGGCAGTTCTTC. It specifies CASSLMRVNGQFF. The V and J genes are TRBV11-3 and TRBJ2-1; D perhaps matches TRBD2 (5 bases). Germline CDR1 SGHNT, CDR2 YENEEA. The CDR3 runs 13 residues.

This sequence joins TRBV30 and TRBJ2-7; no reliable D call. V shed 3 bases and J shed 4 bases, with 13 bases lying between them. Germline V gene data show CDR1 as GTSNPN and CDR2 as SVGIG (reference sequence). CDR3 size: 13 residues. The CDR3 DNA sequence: TGTGCCTGGAGGGCCCCAGAAGTATACGAGCAGTACTTC. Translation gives CAWRAPEVYEQYF.

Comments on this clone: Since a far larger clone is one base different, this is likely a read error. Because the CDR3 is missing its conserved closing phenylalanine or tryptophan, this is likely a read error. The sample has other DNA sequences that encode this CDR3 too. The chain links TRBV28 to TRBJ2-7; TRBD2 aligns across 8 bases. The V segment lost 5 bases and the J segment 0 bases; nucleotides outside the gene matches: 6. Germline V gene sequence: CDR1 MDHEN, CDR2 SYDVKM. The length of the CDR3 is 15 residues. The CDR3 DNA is TGTGCCAGCAGTGGGGGACTAGGGAGCTCCTACGAGCAGTACTTA. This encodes CASSGGLGSSYEQYL.

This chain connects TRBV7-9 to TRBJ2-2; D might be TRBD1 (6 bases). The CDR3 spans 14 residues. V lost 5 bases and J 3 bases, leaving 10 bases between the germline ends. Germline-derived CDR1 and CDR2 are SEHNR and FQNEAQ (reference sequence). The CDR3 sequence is CASSGQYYTGELFF. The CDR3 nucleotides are TGTGCCAGCAGCGGACAGTACTACACCGGGGAGCTGTTTTTT. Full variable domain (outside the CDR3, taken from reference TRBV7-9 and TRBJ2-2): DTGVSQNPRHKITKRGQNVTFRCDPISEHNRLYWYRQTLGQGPEFLTYFQNEAQLEKSRLLSDRFSAERPKGSFSTLEIQRTEQGDSAMYLCASSGQYYTGELFFGEGSRLTVL.

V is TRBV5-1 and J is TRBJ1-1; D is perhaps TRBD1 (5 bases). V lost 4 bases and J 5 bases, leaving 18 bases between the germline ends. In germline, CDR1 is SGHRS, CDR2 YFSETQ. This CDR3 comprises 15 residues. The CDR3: CASSPRQGRGTEAFF. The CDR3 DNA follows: TGCGCCAGCAGCCCGCGTCAGGGAAGAGGTACTGAAGCTTTCTTT.

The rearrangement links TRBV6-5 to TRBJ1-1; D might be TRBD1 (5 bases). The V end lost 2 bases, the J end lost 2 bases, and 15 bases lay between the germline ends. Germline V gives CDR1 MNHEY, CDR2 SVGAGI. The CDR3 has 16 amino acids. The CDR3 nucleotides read TGTGCCAGCAGTTACCCCACGGGGAGGGGAAACACTGAAGCTTTCTTT. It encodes CASSYPTGRGNTEAFF.

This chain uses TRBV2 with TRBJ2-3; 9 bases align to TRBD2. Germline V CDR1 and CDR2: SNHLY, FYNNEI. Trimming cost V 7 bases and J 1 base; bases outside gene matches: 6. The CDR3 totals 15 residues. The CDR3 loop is CASNRLAVRTDTQYF. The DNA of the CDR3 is TGTGCCAGCAATAGACTAGCGGTACGCACAGATACGCAGTATTTT.

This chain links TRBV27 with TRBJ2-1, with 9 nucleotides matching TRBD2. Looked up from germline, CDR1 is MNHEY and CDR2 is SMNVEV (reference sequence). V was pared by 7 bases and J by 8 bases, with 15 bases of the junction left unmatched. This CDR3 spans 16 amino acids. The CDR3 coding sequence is TGTGCCAGCATCTTAAGCTTAGCGGGAGCCGGGGATGAGCAGTTCTTC. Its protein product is CASILSLAGAGDEQFF.

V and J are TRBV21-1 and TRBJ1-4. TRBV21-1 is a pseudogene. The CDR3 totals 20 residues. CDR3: CASSKEGGTEPFATNEKLFF. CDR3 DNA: TGTGCCAGCAGCAAGGAAGGGGGGACCGAGCCTTTTGCAACTAATGAAAAACTGTTTTTT.

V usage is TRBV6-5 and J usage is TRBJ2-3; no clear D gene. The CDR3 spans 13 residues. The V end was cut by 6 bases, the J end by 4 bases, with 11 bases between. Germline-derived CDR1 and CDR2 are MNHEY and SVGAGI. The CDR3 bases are TGTGCCAGCAGCCGCCTTGGGGCAGATACGCAGTATTTT. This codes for CASSRLGADTQYF.

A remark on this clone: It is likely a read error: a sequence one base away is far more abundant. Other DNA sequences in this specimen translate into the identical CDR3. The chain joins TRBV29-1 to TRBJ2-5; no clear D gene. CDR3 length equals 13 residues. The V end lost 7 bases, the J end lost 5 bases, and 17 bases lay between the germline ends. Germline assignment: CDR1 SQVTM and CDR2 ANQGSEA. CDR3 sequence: CSAGQEPLETQYF. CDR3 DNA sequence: TGCAGCGCCGGCCAGGAGCCTCTGGAGACCCAGTACTTC.

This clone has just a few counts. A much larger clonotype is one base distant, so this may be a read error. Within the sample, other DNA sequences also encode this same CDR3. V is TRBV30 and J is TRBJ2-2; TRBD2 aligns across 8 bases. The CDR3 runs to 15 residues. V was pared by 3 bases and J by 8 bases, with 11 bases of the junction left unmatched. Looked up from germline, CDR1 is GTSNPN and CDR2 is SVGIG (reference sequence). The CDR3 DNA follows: TGTGCCTGGAGAGCCCCGGGAGGGACTACAGGGGAGCTGTTTTTT. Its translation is CAWRAPGGTTGELFF.

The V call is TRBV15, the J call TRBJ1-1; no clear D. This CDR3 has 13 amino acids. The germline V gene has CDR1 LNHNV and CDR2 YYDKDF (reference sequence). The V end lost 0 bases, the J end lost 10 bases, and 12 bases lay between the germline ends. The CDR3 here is CATSRDLVFAAFF. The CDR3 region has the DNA TGTGCCACCAGCAGAGATCTGGTTTTCGCAGCTTTCTTT.

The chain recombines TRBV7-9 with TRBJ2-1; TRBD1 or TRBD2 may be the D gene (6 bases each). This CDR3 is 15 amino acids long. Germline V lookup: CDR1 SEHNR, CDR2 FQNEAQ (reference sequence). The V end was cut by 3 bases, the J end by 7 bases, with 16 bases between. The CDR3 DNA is TGTGCCAGCAGCTTGGGCGGGACACAACTTAATGAGCAGTTCTTC. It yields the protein CASSLGGTQLNEQFF.

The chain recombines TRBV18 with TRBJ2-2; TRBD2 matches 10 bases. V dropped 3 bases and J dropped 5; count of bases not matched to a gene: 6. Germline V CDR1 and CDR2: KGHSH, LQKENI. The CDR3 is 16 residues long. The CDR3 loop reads CASSPLAGASTGELFF. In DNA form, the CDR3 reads TGTGCCAGCTCACCGCTAGCGGGAGCATCTACCGGGGAGCTGTTTTTT.

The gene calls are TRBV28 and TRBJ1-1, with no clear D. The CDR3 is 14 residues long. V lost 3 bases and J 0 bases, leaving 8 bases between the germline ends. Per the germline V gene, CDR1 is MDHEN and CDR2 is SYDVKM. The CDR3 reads CASSLVAVNTEAFF. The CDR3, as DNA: TGTGCCAGCAGTTTGGTAGCAGTGAACACTGAAGCTTTCTTT.

The CDR3 sequence is CATSRDLARLGEQYF. The CDR3 DNA sequence: TGTGCCACCAGCAGAGATCTGGCTAGGCTAGGCGAGCAGTACTTC. The chain uses TRBV15 and TRBJ2-7; D unresolved. V gave up 0 bases and J gave up 6 bases, with 15 bases separating them. Germline V gives CDR1 LNHNV, CDR2 YYDKDF (reference sequence). The CDR3 sequence is 15 residues long.

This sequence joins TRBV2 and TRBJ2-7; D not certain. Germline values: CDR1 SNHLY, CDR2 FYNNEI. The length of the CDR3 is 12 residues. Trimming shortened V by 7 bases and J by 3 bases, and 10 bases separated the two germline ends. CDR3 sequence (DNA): TGTGCCAGCACCGAAAGGATCTACGAGCAGTACTTC. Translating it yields CASTERIYEQYF.

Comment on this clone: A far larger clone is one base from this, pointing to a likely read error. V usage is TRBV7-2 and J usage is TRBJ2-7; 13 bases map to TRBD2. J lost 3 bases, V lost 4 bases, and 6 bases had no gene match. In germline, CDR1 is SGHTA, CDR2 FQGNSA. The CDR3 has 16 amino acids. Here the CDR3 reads CASSSYRLAGGYEQYF. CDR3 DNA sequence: TGTGCCAGCAGCTCCTATCGACTAGCGGGGGGCTACGAGCAGTACTTC.

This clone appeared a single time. This CDR3 is CASSRSGLAEPYEQYF. CDR3 DNA: TGTGCCAGCAGTCGCTCGGGACTAGCCGAACCCTACGAGCAGTACTTC. This chain links TRBV28 with TRBJ2-7; 9 nucleotides align to TRBD2. The length of the CDR3 is 16 residues. CDR1 MDHEN and CDR2 SYDVKM come from the germline V gene. With V trimmed by 5 bases and J by 2 bases, 10 bases remained unmatched.